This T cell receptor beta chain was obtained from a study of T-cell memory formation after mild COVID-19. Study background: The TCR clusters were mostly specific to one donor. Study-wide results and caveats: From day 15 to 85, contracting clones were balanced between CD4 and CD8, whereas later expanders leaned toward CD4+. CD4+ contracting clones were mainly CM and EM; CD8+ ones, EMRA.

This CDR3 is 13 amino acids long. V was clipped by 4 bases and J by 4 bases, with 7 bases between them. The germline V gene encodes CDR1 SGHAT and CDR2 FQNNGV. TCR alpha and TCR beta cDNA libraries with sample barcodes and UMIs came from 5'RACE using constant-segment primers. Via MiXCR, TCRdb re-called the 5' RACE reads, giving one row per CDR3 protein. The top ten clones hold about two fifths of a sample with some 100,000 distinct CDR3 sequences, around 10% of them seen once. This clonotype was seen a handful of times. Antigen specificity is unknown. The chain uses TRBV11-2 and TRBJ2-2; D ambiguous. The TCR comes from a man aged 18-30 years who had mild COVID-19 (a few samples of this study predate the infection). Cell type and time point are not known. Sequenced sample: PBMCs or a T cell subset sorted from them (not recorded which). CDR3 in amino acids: CASSSSSTGELFF. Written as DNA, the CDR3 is TGTGCCAGCAGCTCGAGTTCCACCGGGGAGCTGTTTTTT.